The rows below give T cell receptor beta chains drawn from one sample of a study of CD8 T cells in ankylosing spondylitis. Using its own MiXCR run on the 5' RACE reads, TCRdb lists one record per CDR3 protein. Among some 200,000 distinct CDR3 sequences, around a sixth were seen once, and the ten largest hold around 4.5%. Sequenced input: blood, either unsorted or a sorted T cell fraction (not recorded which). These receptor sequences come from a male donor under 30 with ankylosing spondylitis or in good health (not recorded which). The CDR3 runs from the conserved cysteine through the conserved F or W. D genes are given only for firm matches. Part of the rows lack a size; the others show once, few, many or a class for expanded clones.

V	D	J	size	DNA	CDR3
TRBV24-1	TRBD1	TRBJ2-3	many	TGTGCCACCAGTGACCCACAGGGGTTGGGTGCAGATACGCAGTATTTT	CATSDPQGLGADTQYF
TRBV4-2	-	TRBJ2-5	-	TGTGCCAGCAGCCAAGAAATCTCAGGCGCCCACCAAGAGACCCAGTACTTC	CASSQEISGAHQETQYF
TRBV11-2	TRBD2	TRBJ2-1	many	TGTGCCAGCAAGGGACTAGCGGGAGAAGGCTACAATGAGCAGTTCTTC	CASKGLAGEGYNEQFF
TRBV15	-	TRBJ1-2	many	TGTGCCACCGGACAGACTAACTATGGCTACACCTTC	CATGQTNYGYTF
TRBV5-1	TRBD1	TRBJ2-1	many	TGCGCCAGCGAACGTGACAGGGGCTCCTACAATGAGCAGTTCTTC	CASERDRGSYNEQFF
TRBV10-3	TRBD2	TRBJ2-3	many	TGTGCCATCAGTGGTAGCGGGGGCACAGATACGCAGTATTTT	CAISGSGGTDTQYF
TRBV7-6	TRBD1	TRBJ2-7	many	TGTGCCAGCAGCCCGTTACGGGACAGTCTATCCTACGAGCAGTACTTC	CASSPLRDSLSYEQYF
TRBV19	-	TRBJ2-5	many	TGTGCCAGTAGTCCCTGGAACAGGGAACAAGAGACCCAGTACTTC	CASSPWNREQETQYF
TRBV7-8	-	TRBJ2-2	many	TGTGCCAGCAGCTTAGCGCTCCTTTTCCGTGGCAGGATCAACACCGGGGAGCTGTTTTTT	CASSLALLFRGRINTGELFF
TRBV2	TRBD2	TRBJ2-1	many	TGTGCCTCAAGGGTGCCCCGCGCTAGCGGATACAATGAGCAGTTCTTC	CASRVPRASGYNEQFF
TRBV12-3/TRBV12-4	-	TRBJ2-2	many	TGTGCCAGCAGTCCCCTCTGGGACGGGGAGCTGTTTTTT	CASSPLWDGELFF
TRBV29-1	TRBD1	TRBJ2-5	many	TGCAGCGTGACTACCGGGACAGGGTACCAAGAGACCCAGTACTTC	CSVTTGTGYQETQYF
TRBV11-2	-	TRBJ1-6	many	TGTGCCAGCAGCTTGATACGGAGCTCCTATAATTCACCCCTCCACTTT	CASSLIRSSYNSPLHF